One and the same sample provided the 25 T cell receptor beta chains below, sequenced in a study of blood T cell repertoires in COVID-19. Data came from immunoSEQ multiplex PCR; TCRdb stores just in-frame clones and leaves some out. The table records about 160,000 clones, roughly 87% of them present only once. The sequencing sample was made of peripheral blood. These receptors all stem from a woman aged 60-75 years who had recovered from COVID-19.

This clone was recorded only once. The CDR3 DNA is TGCAGCGTAGACAGGGGGCACACCGGGGAGCTGTTTTTT. Translation gives CSVDRGHTGELFF. The chain couples TRBV29-1 to TRBJ2-2; 10 bases fit TRBD1. The CDR3 sequence is 13 residues long. V gave up 6 bases and J gave up 3 bases; unmatched junction bases: 1. Germline V gene lookup returns CDR1 SQVTM and CDR2 ANQGSEA.

The DNA for the CDR3 is TGTGCCAGCAGCCAGGGACTAGCAGGGGCCTACAATGAGCAGTTCTTC. Protein sequence: CASSQGLAGAYNEQFF. The rearrangement links TRBV3-1 (or the pseudogene TRBV3-2) to TRBJ2-1; 9 nucleotides match TRBD2. CDR3 length: 16 residues. Germline-derived CDR1 and CDR2 are LGHDT and YNNKEL (reference sequence). The trim removed 3 bases at V and 2 bases at J, leaving 5 bases unmatched.

This chain joins TRBV2 and TRBJ1-5; 11 positions match TRBD1. CDR1 is SNHLY and CDR2 is FYNNEI in the germline V gene. The CDR3 is made up of 18 amino acids. Trimming cost V 6 bases and J 2 bases; bases outside gene matches: 12. The CDR3 protein is CASRPPGTGGLGNQPQHF. The CDR3 nucleotides are TGTGCCAGCAGACCTCCCGGGACAGGGGGTCTTGGCAATCAGCCCCAGCATTTT.

The chain couples TRBV9 to TRBJ2-6; tentatively, D is TRBD2 (6 bases). Per germline, CDR1 SGDLS and CDR2 YYNGEE. Trimming took off 0 bases at V and 0 bases at J, with 13 bases between the two ends. The CDR3 sequence is 18 residues long. CDR3 residues: CASSVAGDGSSGANVLTF. As DNA, the CDR3 is TGTGCCAGCAGCGTAGCCGGGGACGGGAGCTCTGGGGCCAACGTCCTGACTTTC.

The J gene is TRBJ2-5, the V gene TRBV2; TRBD2 aligns across 8 bases. J was trimmed by 4 bases and V by 5 bases; bases with no gene match: 6. The germline CDR1 and CDR2 sequences are SNHLY and FYNNEI. CDR3 length: 14 residues. The CDR3 nucleotides are TGTGCCAGCAGTTCCTTAGCGGGAATAGAGACCCAGTACTTC. Its protein is CASSSLAGIETQYF.

The gene calls are TRBV5-8 and TRBJ1-4; 9 nucleotides agree with TRBD1. V was clipped by 2 bases and J by 0 bases; unmatched bases: 5. Germline-derived CDR1 and CDR2 are SGHTS and YDEGEE. This CDR3 has 17 amino acids. The CDR3 DNA is TGTGCCAGCAGCTTCACAGGGGGCGGCGCAACTAATGAAAAACTGTTTTTT. Translating it yields CASSFTGGGATNEKLFF.

The chain employs TRBV7-9 and TRBJ2-7; 10 bases match TRBD1. The length of the CDR3 is 16 residues. V shed 5 bases, J shed 3 bases, and the junction held 10 bases outside the gene matches. Germline lookup yields CDR1 SEHNR and CDR2 FQNEAQ (reference sequence). This CDR3 is CASSGLTGGHIYEQYF. The CDR3 bases are TGTGCCAGCAGCGGGTTGACAGGGGGCCACATCTACGAGCAGTACTTC.

In its sample, this clone was seen once. The chain joins TRBV4-1 to TRBJ2-1; a possible D gene is TRBD1 (5 bases). V lost 1 base and J 6 bases, leaving 19 bases between the germline ends. The CDR3 has 17 residues. Germline loops: CDR1 MGHRA, CDR2 YSYEKL. The CDR3 is CASSQGTRDSLGNEQFF. CDR3 nucleotides: TGCGCCAGCAGCCAAGGAACACGAGACAGCTTAGGCAATGAGCAGTTCTTC.

This chain links TRBV28 with TRBJ2-2; 8 positions agree with TRBD1. The CDR3 spans 14 residues. Germline lookup yields CDR1 MDHEN and CDR2 SYDVKM. Germline trimming cut 8 bases from V and 1 base from J; bases unmatched to any gene: 3. CDR3 loop: CASDGTGNTGELFF. The CDR3 DNA reads TGTGCCAGCGATGGGACAGGGAACACCGGGGAGCTGTTTTTT.

The chain employs TRBV19 and TRBJ2-2, with D possibly matching TRBD2 (5 bases). V lost 7 bases, J lost 4 bases, and 13 bases lay in between. Germline CDR1 and CDR2: LNHDA and SQIVND (reference sequence). The CDR3 has 14 amino acids. The CDR3 loop reads CASTRERSTGELFF. CDR3 coding DNA: TGTGCCAGTACCCGGGAACGGTCCACCGGGGAGCTGTTTTTT.

The chain uses TRBV20-1 and TRBJ1-5, with D perhaps TRBD1 (6 bases). This CDR3 has 13 amino acids. Trimming pared 3 bases from V and 7 bases from J, leaving 13 bases between. Germline V gene sequence: CDR1 DFQATT, CDR2 SNEGSKA (reference sequence). Written as DNA, the CDR3 is TGCAGTGCTAGTGGGGGGCTGGGGCAGCCCCAGCATTTT. As protein: CSASGGLGQPQHF.

CDR3 residues: CASGTSGGNYNEQFF. The CDR3 DNA reads as TGTGCCAGTGGGACTAGCGGGGGGAATTACAATGAGCAGTTCTTC. The chain joins TRBV28 to TRBJ2-1, with 15 bases matching TRBD2. CDR1 MDHEN and CDR2 SYDVKM come from the germline V gene. This CDR3 spans 15 amino acids. V lost 9 bases to trimming and J lost 4 bases; unmatched junction nucleotides: 4.

In DNA, the CDR3 is TGTGCCACCAGTGAACAGGGGGAAGCTTTCTTT. Its translation: CATSEQGEAFF. The chain is built from TRBV24-1 and TRBJ1-1; the match to TRBD1 covers 7 bases. V was pared by 4 bases and J by 8 bases, with 0 bases of the junction left unmatched. CDR1 and CDR2 from the germline V gene are KGHDR and SFDVKD. This CDR3 has 11 residues.

This chain connects TRBV13 to TRBJ2-1, with 10 nucleotides matching TRBD2. The CDR3 runs to 16 residues. Germline loops: CDR1 PRHDT, CDR2 FYEKMQ (reference sequence). The V and J ends lost 5 bases and 8 bases, in that order; junction bases with no gene match: 12. CDR3: CASSEKRGGRGDEQFF. The CDR3 DNA sequence: TGTGCCAGCAGCGAAAAGCGGGGGGGCCGCGGAGATGAGCAGTTCTTC.

The genes are TRBV28 and TRBJ2-7; 9 positions agree with TRBD1. The CDR3 covers 12 residues. In germline, CDR1 is MDHEN, CDR2 SYDVKM. The ends lost 4 bases at V and 9 bases at J; junction bases unmatched: 4. In nucleotides, the CDR3 is TGTGCCAGCAGTTATCCGGGACAGGGGCAGTACTTC. Translating it yields CASSYPGQGQYF.

The chain has TRBV12-3 or TRBV12-4 and TRBJ1-1, with 8 bases fitting TRBD1. Unmatched junction bases numbered 2, after V lost 2 bases and J lost 6 bases. The CDR3 is 13 residues long. CDR3 sequence: CASSLRDRPEAFF. The CDR3 region has the DNA TGTGCCAGCAGTTTAAGGGACAGGCCTGAAGCTTTCTTT.

The count of this clone is one. The chain uses TRBV10-1 and TRBJ2-7, with 8 bases that match TRBD1. Germline V gene data show CDR1 as WNHNN and CDR2 as SYGVQD (reference sequence). Trimming cost V 3 bases and J 3 bases; bases outside gene matches: 7. The CDR3 consists of 15 residues. In DNA, the CDR3 is TGCGCCAGCAGTGATCCCGGACAGGGAGGCTACGAGCAGTACTTC. Protein product: CASSDPGQGGYEQYF.

The table lists this clone with a count of one. The genes are TRBV28 and TRBJ1-1; D gene uncertain. Germline lookup yields CDR1 MDHEN and CDR2 SYDVKM. The V end was cut by 8 bases, the J end by 1 base, with 11 bases between. This CDR3 region has 13 residues. The chain's CDR3 is CASCLQENTEAFF. The DNA for the CDR3 is TGTGCCAGCTGTCTTCAGGAGAACACTGAAGCTTTCTTT.

The CDR3 loop reads CASSLVAQEKLFF. CDR3 nucleotides: TGTGCCAGCTCACTTGTCGCTCAGGAAAAACTGTTTTTT. The chain links TRBV18 to TRBJ1-4, with D hard to call. Trimming removed 4 bases at V and 8 bases at J, with 11 bases between. The CDR3 spans 13 residues. Germline values: CDR1 KGHSH, CDR2 LQKENI.

V is TRBV18 and J is TRBJ1-5, with D possibly matching TRBD1 (5 bases). V gave up 3 bases and J gave up 7 bases, with 10 bases separating them. The germline V gene encodes CDR1 KGHSH and CDR2 LQKENI. The CDR3 length is 13 residues. Written as DNA, the CDR3 is TGTGCCAGCTCACCCGGGGAGGGGCAGCCCCAGCATTTT. Translated: CASSPGEGQPQHF.

The V and J genes are TRBV20-1 and TRBJ2-1; 7 positions agree with TRBD2. In germline, CDR1 is DFQATT, CDR2 SNEGSKA (reference sequence). This CDR3 is built from 10 residues. V was clipped by 6 bases and J by 8 bases; unmatched bases: 1. CDR3 protein: CSAGRDEQFF. CDR3 coding DNA: TGCAGTGCAGGGAGGGATGAGCAGTTCTTC.

This clone was counted between two and nine times. CDR3: CASSGQPPTGYYNEQFF. In DNA, the CDR3 is TGCGCCAGCAGTGGCCAGCCACCGACAGGGTACTACAATGAGCAGTTCTTC. The genes are TRBV10-1 and TRBJ2-1; 7 bases line up with TRBD1. Germline loops: CDR1 WNHNN, CDR2 SYGVQD (reference sequence). The V segment lost 4 bases and the J segment 3 bases; nucleotides outside the gene matches: 12. The CDR3 is 17 amino acids.

This chain joins TRBV19 and TRBJ2-2; TRBD2 aligns across 12 bases. The CDR3 contains 15 residues. Germline values: CDR1 LNHDA, CDR2 SQIVND (reference sequence). The V gene end was trimmed by 7 bases and the J gene end by 7 bases; junction bases not matched to a gene: 7. The CDR3 sequence is CASTPSGGAGGELFF. Written as DNA, the CDR3 is TGTGCCAGTACCCCTAGCGGGGGGGCTGGCGGGGAGCTGTTTTTT.

This clone was counted a single time. J is TRBJ1-6 and V is TRBV6-1; D gene ambiguous. This CDR3 contains 15 residues. Trimming left V 3 bases short and J 5 bases short, with 11 bases between. Per germline, CDR1 MNHNS and CDR2 SASEGT. CDR3 sequence (DNA): TGTGCCAGCAGTGAGAAGTCGAGGGATAATTCACCCCTCCACTTT. Encoded protein: CASSEKSRDNSPLHF.

The chain recombines TRBV4-1 with TRBJ1-2, with a possible D match to TRBD1 (5 bases). The ends were cut back, 4 bases at V and 5 bases at J, with 8 bases in the middle. The CDR3 is 12 amino acids. Germline CDR1 reads MGHRA; CDR2 reads YSYEKL. Here the CDR3 DNA reads TGCGCCAGCAGCCCCGGGACTTATGGCTACACCTTC. This translates into CASSPGTYGYTF.